This entry lists 24 T cell receptor beta chains sequenced from one sample in a study of human T cells and chemical hapten exposure (dated by TCRdb to the early 2020s). The library relied on RACE. TCRdb shows the sequencer as NextSeq 500. In-frame beta chains were kept once TCRdb had trimmed the public reads at Q25 with fastp and called clones with MiXCR. Each CDR3 protein appears once, grouped with its most common genes and DNA. The sample table contains about 48,000 distinct CDR3 sequences; only one count was recorded for more than 9.5% of them. The ten largest clones take up 16% of the sample. This specimen's time point label, per the study, means: patch test 3, about 24 weeks after DPC sensitization. Read against the paper, the sample's treatment or condition label means: therapeutic diphenylcyclopropenone sensitization with weekly scalp DPC. The sample in question was whole blood, obtained in connection with sensitization to the hapten diphenylcyclopropenone (DPC). The origin of the receptors is a woman between 35 and 50 years old with alopecia areata. Some clones in this sample may be carry-over from other donors' samples.

The CDR3 region is CSASLRQGDTEAFF. The DNA for the CDR3 is TGCAGTGCTAGCCTCCGACAGGGGGACACTGAAGCTTTCTTT. The chain joins TRBV20-1 to TRBJ1-1; 9 nucleotides match TRBD1. The germline CDR1 and CDR2 sequences are DFQATT and SNEGSKA (reference sequence). V shed 3 bases, J shed 3 bases, and the junction held 5 bases outside the gene matches. CDR3 length equals 14 residues.

The chain carries TRBV7-2 and TRBJ2-2; possibly TRBD2 for D (5 bases). Germline CDR1 reads SGHTA; CDR2 reads FQGNSA. V was trimmed by 5 bases and J by 0 bases, leaving 10 bases between them. This CDR3 has 15 amino acids. CDR3 nucleotide sequence: TGTGCCAGCAGCCCAAGCGGTACGAACACCGGGGAGCTGTTTTTT. Amino acid sequence: CASSPSGTNTGELFF.

This clonotype was detected only a few times. The CDR3 here is CARAAGGLYNVSNEQFF. The CDR3 region has the DNA TGTGCCAGGGCAGCGGGGGGGCTCTATAATGTGAGCAATGAGCAGTTCTTC. The genes are TRBV3-1 and TRBJ2-1; TRBD2 matches 10 bases. The CDR3 sequence is 17 residues long. In germline, CDR1 is LGHDT, CDR2 YNNKEL (reference sequence). V lost 9 bases to trimming and J lost 6 bases; unmatched junction nucleotides: 17.

This clonotype was observed a handful of times. The chain recombines TRBV18 with TRBJ2-1; TRBD2 matches 14 bases. Germline loops: CDR1 KGHSH, CDR2 LQKENI. The CDR3 has 16 residues. V lost 4 bases to trimming and J lost 11 bases; unmatched junction nucleotides: 10. The CDR3 sequence is CASSHNPGTSGGKQFF. DNA of the CDR3: TGTGCCAGCTCACACAACCCCGGGACTAGCGGGGGTAAGCAGTTCTTC.

The chain links TRBV5-1 to TRBJ2-3; perhaps D is TRBD1 or TRBD2 (5 bases each). V was trimmed by 4 bases and J by 1 base, leaving 16 bases between them. The CDR3 contains 16 residues. Germline CDR1 and CDR2: SGHRS and YFSETQ. In nucleotides, the CDR3 is TGCGCCAGCAGCCCTCTACGGGGACCTGGCACAGATACGCAGTATTTT. Translating it yields CASSPLRGPGTDTQYF.

The sample holds a few counts of this clonotype. This chain uses TRBV18 with TRBJ2-2, with 7 bases that match TRBD1. Germline trimming cut 3 bases from V and 3 bases from J; bases unmatched to any gene: 7. The CDR3 has 16 amino acids. Germline assignment: CDR1 KGHSH and CDR2 LQKENI. CDR3 nucleotides: TGTGCCAGCTCACCTTTTGCCGGGACAGACACCGGGGAGCTGTTTTTT. Residues: CASSPFAGTDTGELFF. Combining the CDR3 with reference TRBV18 and TRBJ2-2 gives the whole variable domain NAGVMQNPRHLVRRRGQEARLRCSPMKGHSHVYWYRQLPEEGLKFMVYLQKENIIDESGMPKERFSAEFPKEGPSILRIQQVVRGDSAAYFCASSPFAGTDTGELFFGEGSRLTVL.

J is TRBJ2-5 and V is TRBV6-5, with a possible D match to TRBD2 (5 bases). Looked up from germline, CDR1 is MNHEY and CDR2 is SVGAGI. This CDR3 has 15 amino acids. Trimming removed 2 bases at V and 0 bases at J, with 10 bases between. The CDR3 bases are TGTGCCAGCAGTTACCAACCGGGGAACCAAGAGACCCAGTACTTC. It specifies CASSYQPGNQETQYF.

This clonotype has just a few counts. The chain combines TRBV2 with TRBJ1-5; 12 bases are shared with TRBD1. The germline gives CDR1 SNHLY, CDR2 FYNNEI. Germline trimming cut 8 bases from V and 6 bases from J; bases unmatched to any gene: 5. The CDR3 runs 14 residues. The CDR3 region is CASVGQGAVQPQHF. In nucleotides, the CDR3 is TGTGCCAGCGTGGGACAGGGGGCGGTTCAGCCCCAGCATTTT.

This clonotype was counted ten times or more. V is TRBV7-6 and J is TRBJ2-3; possibly TRBD1 for D (5 bases). V dropped 1 base and J dropped 7 bases, with 12 bases sitting between them. CDR1 is SGHVS, CDR2 FNYEAQ, per germline. The CDR3 covers 14 residues. The CDR3 reads CASSLVGAQNTQYF. CDR3 DNA sequence: TGTGCCAGCAGCTTAGTAGGGGCCCAAAATACGCAGTATTTT.

The sample holds many counts of this clonotype. The CDR3 DNA sequence: TGTGCCAGCAGCTTTTCAAAAGAAAATGAAAAACTGTTTTTT. Amino acids: CASSFSKENEKLFF. The V gene is TRBV7-6, the J gene TRBJ1-4; no clear D. This CDR3 is 14 amino acids long. Germline loops: CDR1 SGHVS, CDR2 FNYEAQ. Trimming removed 3 bases from V and 5 bases from J, with 10 bases in between.

The sample holds many counts of this clonotype. The J gene is TRBJ2-7, the V gene TRBV3-1; weak D call: TRBD1 (5 bases). The CDR3 runs to 16 residues. The germline CDR1 and CDR2 sequences are LGHDT and YNNKEL (reference sequence). V dropped 4 bases and J dropped 0 bases, with 16 bases sitting between them. CDR3 in amino acids: CASSPWGGEGSYEQYF. The CDR3, as DNA: TGTGCCAGCAGCCCCTGGGGCGGAGAAGGCTCCTACGAGCAGTACTTC.

The gene calls are TRBV5-4 and TRBJ1-4; possible D gene TRBD1, 6 bases. This CDR3 has 14 residues. Germline assignment: CDR1 SGHNT and CDR2 YYREEE (reference sequence). V lost 0 bases to trimming and J lost 5 bases, with 8 bases between them. The CDR3 DNA reads as TGTGCCAGCAGCTTGGTGGGACAAAATGAAAAACTGTTTTTT. Translating it yields CASSLVGQNEKLFF. The full variable domain, in which reference TRBV5-4 and TRBJ1-4 provide the parts outside the CDR3, is ETGVTQSPTHLIKTRGQQVTLRCSSQSGHNTVSWYQQALGQGPQFIFQYYREEENGRGNFPPRFSGLQFPNYSSELNVNALELDDSALYLCASSLVGQNEKLFFGSGTQLSVL.

This clonotype has just a few counts. The chain carries TRBV6-5 and TRBJ1-2; 7 bases map to TRBD1. Germline assignment: CDR1 MNHEY and CDR2 SVGAGI. V lost 4 bases and J lost 5; bases outside the gene matches: 13. The CDR3 extends over 16 amino acids. The CDR3 coding sequence is TGTGCCAGCAGTTCGCGGACGGGACAGAACAAATATGGCTACACCTTC. Translation gives CASSSRTGQNKYGYTF.

The rearrangement uses TRBV19 and TRBJ1-5, with 7 bases lining up with TRBD1. The V gene's germline CDR1 is LNHDA and CDR2 SQIVND (reference sequence). The junction had 14 bases not matched to a gene; V was cut back by 4 bases and J by 5 bases. The CDR3 is 17 amino acids. This CDR3 reads CASSTHPFDRDHQPQHF. In nucleotides, the CDR3 is TGTGCCAGTAGTACCCACCCATTCGACAGGGATCATCAGCCCCAGCATTTT.

The chain has TRBV5-1 and TRBJ1-2; D unresolved. Trimming shortened V by 1 base and J by 6 bases, and 16 bases separated the two germline ends. Germline loops: CDR1 SGHRS, CDR2 YFSETQ. The CDR3 contains 15 residues. CDR3 DNA sequence: TGCGCCAGCAGCTTGATGGCGACCCCCCGGGATGGCTACACCTTC. Translating gives CASSLMATPRDGYTF.

The rearrangement joins TRBV15 to TRBJ2-3; D gene uncertain. Looked up from germline, CDR1 is LNHNV and CDR2 is YYDKDF (reference sequence). V was pared by 1 base and J by 6 bases, with 8 bases between. The CDR3 is 13 residues long. The CDR3 protein is CATSRGVADTQYF. Here the CDR3 DNA reads TGTGCCACCAGCAGAGGGGTGGCTGATACGCAGTATTTT.

This rearrangement joins TRBV19 to TRBJ1-1; D not certain. The CDR3 totals 13 residues. Trimming shortened V by 3 bases and J by 8 bases, and 13 bases separated the two germline ends. CDR1 is LNHDA and CDR2 is SQIVND in the germline V gene (reference sequence). The CDR3 sequence is CASSIEANSEAFF. The CDR3 coding sequence is TGTGCCAGTAGTATTGAGGCGAACTCCGAAGCTTTCTTT.

The sample holds many counts of this clonotype. This chain links TRBV29-1 with TRBJ2-1, with D perhaps matching TRBD2 (6 bases). Germline V CDR1 and CDR2: SQVTM, ANQGSEA. V lost 4 bases and J lost 5, with 18 bases in between. This CDR3 contains 15 residues. This CDR3 reads CSVVTQGRTNNEQFF. Here the CDR3 DNA reads TGCAGCGTTGTCACACAAGGGCGGACTAACAATGAGCAGTTCTTC.

In this sample, this clonotype turned up a few times. This chain joins TRBV7-9 and TRBJ1-4, with 9 bases matching TRBD1. Germline CDR1 SEHNR, CDR2 FQNEAQ (reference sequence). Unmatched junction bases numbered 9, after V lost 3 bases and J lost 7 bases. The CDR3 runs to 16 residues. CDR3 region: CASSFVGGQGSEKLFF. The CDR3 DNA reads TGTGCCAGCAGCTTCGTCGGGGGACAGGGAAGTGAAAAACTGTTTTTT. The complete variable domain, with remaining parts taken from reference TRBV7-9 and TRBJ1-4, reads DTGVSQNPRHKITKRGQNVTFRCDPISEHNRLYWYRQTLGQGPEFLTYFQNEAQLEKSRLLSDRFSAERPKGSFSTLEIQRTEQGDSAMYLCASSFVGGQGSEKLFFGSGTQLSVL.

There are many counts of this clonotype. The CDR3 DNA sequence: TGTGCCACCAGCAGCCCAAATGGGCCCGGGGAGCTGTTTTTT. Translated, it gives CATSSPNGPGELFF. The rearrangement links TRBV15 to TRBJ2-2; D gene uncertain. The germline V and J ends were trimmed by 3 bases and 6 bases, with 11 bases remaining between them. This CDR3 region has 14 residues. Germline V CDR1 and CDR2: LNHNV, YYDKDF (reference sequence).

The J gene is TRBJ2-7, the V gene TRBV20-1; D unclear. V was clipped by 1 base and J by 0 bases, with 10 bases between them. From germline, CDR1 is DFQATT and CDR2 SNEGSKA (reference sequence). CDR3 length: 14 residues. This CDR3 reads CSARGGRSSYEQYF. The DNA for the CDR3 is TGCAGTGCTAGAGGAGGACGGAGCTCCTACGAGCAGTACTTC.

This clonotype was counted between two and nine times. The rearrangement uses TRBV6-5 and TRBJ1-1; D gene uncertain. Looked up from germline, CDR1 is MNHEY and CDR2 is SVGAGI. The CDR3 loop spans 11 amino acids. Trimming stripped 7 bases from V and 1 base from J, with 4 bases between. This CDR3 is CASTKNTEAFF. DNA of the CDR3: TGTGCCAGCACCAAGAACACTGAAGCTTTCTTT.

This clonotype was observed a few times. The chain uses TRBV28 and TRBJ1-1; TRBD1 might be the D (6 bases). CDR1 is MDHEN and CDR2 is SYDVKM in the germline V gene. The germline V and J ends were trimmed by 2 bases and 5 bases, with 15 bases remaining between them. The length of the CDR3 is 15 residues. As DNA, the CDR3 is TGTGCCAGCAGTTTAAGGCCGGGGGCGACGACTGAAGCTTTCTTT. Its protein is CASSLRPGATTEAFF.

This rearrangement joins TRBV6-6 to TRBJ1-6; D is uncertain. Trimming removed 7 bases from V and 0 bases from J, with 7 bases in between. The germline CDR1 and CDR2 sequences are MNHNY and SVGAGI (reference sequence). The CDR3 is made up of 14 amino acids. The CDR3 sequence is CASKAGSYNSPLHF. The CDR3 DNA is TGTGCCAGCAAGGCAGGCTCCTATAATTCACCCCTCCACTTT.